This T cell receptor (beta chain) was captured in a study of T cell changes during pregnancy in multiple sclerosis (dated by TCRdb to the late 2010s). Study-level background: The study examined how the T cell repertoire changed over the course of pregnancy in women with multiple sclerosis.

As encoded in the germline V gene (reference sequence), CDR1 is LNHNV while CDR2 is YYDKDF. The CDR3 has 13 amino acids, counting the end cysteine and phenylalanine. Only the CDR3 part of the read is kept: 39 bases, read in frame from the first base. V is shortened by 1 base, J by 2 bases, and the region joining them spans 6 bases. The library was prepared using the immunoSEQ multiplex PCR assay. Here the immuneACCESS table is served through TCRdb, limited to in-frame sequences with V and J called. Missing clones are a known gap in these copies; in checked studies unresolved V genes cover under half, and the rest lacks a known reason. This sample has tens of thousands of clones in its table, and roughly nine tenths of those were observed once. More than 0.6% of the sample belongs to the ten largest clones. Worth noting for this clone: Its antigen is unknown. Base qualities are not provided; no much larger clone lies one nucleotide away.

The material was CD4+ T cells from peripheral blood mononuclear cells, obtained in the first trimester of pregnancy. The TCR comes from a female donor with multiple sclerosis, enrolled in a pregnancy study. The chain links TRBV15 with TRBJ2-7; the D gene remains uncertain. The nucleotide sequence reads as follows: TGTGCCACCAGCAGAGCTAAAACCTACGAGCAGTACTTC. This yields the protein CATSRAKTYEQYF.